Described below is a single TCR beta chain sequence and its context. Its antigen is unknown. The data were taken from a study of shared clonotypes between healthy human individuals. In the authors' methods: Quality scores were absent from the junction-only immunoSEQ sequences, so filtering differed. Sequencing was performed with immunoSEQ multiplex PCR; in TCRdb, only in-frame clones are kept and a portion is missing. V, J and clone size reflect that table, while D and trimming were determined from the DNA. The repertoire includes approximately 340,000 clones, less than 75% of them detected once, and about 10% sits in the top ten. Findings and limits, study-wide: Few donors restricted represented genetic and exposure-history diversity. The study found approximately 5% of naive CD4 clonotypes shared across four donors.

This CDR3 comprises 16 residues. Germline CDR1 reads MGHRA; CDR2 reads YSYEKL. With 6 bases removed from V and 0 bases from J, the gap between germline ends came to 14 bases. The V gene is TRBV4-1, the J gene TRBJ1-4; possible D gene TRBD1, 6 bases. The TCR sequence derives from a man in his thirties or forties in good health. Specimen: memory CD4+ T cells sorted from blood. As to subset: CD45RA-negative fraction. CDR3 loop: CASRRVGGPTNEKLFF. DNA for the CDR3: TGCGCCAGCAGGCGAGTGGGGGGGCCAACTAATGAAAAACTGTTTTTT.